Shown below are 17 T cell receptor beta chains from a single sample sequenced in a study of Ad26.COV2.S vaccination and SARS-CoV-2 variants. The assay was immunoSEQ multiplex PCR, and TCRdb's table has in-frame clones only and misses some. The table lists 300,000 to 400,000 clones, roughly 90% of them singletons. Noted treatment: about 20 received Ad26.COV2.S at low or high dose, single or two shots; roughly five received placebo; per-sample allocation not given. Samples came from day 63 after the first vaccine or placebo injection. Source: peripheral blood, taken in a trial of Ad26.COV2.S vaccine versus placebo. The receptors derive from a person aged 18-65 years who received the Ad26.COV2.S COVID-19 vaccine or a placebo.

The chain uses TRBV7-2 and TRBJ2-3; D remains ambiguous. V was clipped by 2 bases and J by 8 bases, with 14 bases between them. This CDR3 region has 14 residues. Germline CDR1 reads SGHTA; CDR2 reads FQGNSA. The CDR3 DNA reads TGTGCCAGCAGCTTATGGGAAGGCGACGGTACGCAGTATTTT. This sequence encodes CASSLWEGDGTQYF.

This rearrangement joins TRBV28 to TRBJ1-4; TRBD1 aligns across 7 bases. This CDR3 contains 15 residues. Trimming took 2 bases from V and 8 from J; bases not matched to a gene: 8. Germline CDR1 MDHEN, CDR2 SYDVKM. The CDR3 protein is CASSLGGGGGEKLFF. The CDR3 DNA follows: TGTGCCAGCAGTTTAGGAGGGGGCGGGGGCGAAAAACTGTTTTTT. The full variable domain, completed using reference TRBV28 and TRBJ1-4, is DVKVTQSSRYLVKRTGEKVFLECVQDMDHENMFWYRQDPGLGLRLIYFSYDVKMKEKGDIPEGYSVSREKKERFSLILESASTNQTSMYLCASSLGGGGGEKLFFGSGTQLSVL.

This clone was seen more than once but under ten times. CDR3 bases: TGCGCCAGCAGCCAAGGGGGAGCCGGGACAGGGAGGTACGAGCAGTACTTC. This encodes CASSQGGAGTGRYEQYF. This chain links TRBV4-3 with TRBJ2-7; 9 bases map to TRBD1. Germline loops: CDR1 LGHNA, CDR2 YSLEER. J was trimmed by 4 bases and V by 1 base; bases with no gene match: 11. CDR3 length equals 17 residues.

This chain connects TRBV23-1 to TRBJ2-4, with 7 nucleotides matching TRBD1. TRBV23-1 is filed as an ORF, its function uncertain. V lost 3 bases to trimming and J lost 0 bases; unmatched junction nucleotides: 5. The CDR3 extends over 16 amino acids. The CDR3 sequence is CASSHRYRGAKNIQYF. For the CDR3, the DNA is TGCGCCAGCAGTCATCGCTACAGGGGAGCCAAAAACATTCAGTACTTC.

The gene calls are TRBV18 and TRBJ1-1; D perhaps matches TRBD1 (5 bases). With 0 bases removed from V and 1 base from J, the gap between germline ends came to 9 bases. Looked up from germline, CDR1 is KGHSH and CDR2 is LQKENI. The CDR3 is made up of 15 amino acids. The CDR3: CASSPPMRGNTEAFF. The CDR3 bases are TGTGCCAGCTCACCACCGATGAGGGGGAACACTGAAGCTTTCTTT.

The count of this clone is one. The chain employs TRBV9 and TRBJ1-2; TRBD1 matches at 7 bases. This CDR3 has 16 amino acids. Losses at the gene ends were 4 bases for V and 4 bases for J; bases not matched to a gene: 13. Looked up from germline, CDR1 is SGDLS and CDR2 is YYNGEE. Here the CDR3 DNA reads TGTGCCAGCAGCCCAGAGCCGGATGCAGGGGGCTATGGCTACACCTTC. It specifies CASSPEPDAGGYGYTF.

The genes are TRBV7-3 and TRBJ2-7, with 7 bases fitting TRBD1. From germline, CDR1 is SGHTA and CDR2 FQGTGA. V dropped 0 bases and J dropped 3; count of bases not matched to a gene: 5. The CDR3 spans 15 residues. The CDR3 protein is CASSLTRDRYYEQYF. The CDR3 region has the DNA TGTGCCAGCAGCTTAACCCGGGACAGATACTACGAGCAGTACTTC.

The genes are TRBV9 and TRBJ1-2; D call uncertain. The ends were cut back, 0 bases at V and 8 bases at J, with 20 bases in the middle. CDR3 size: 16 residues. Germline V lookup: CDR1 SGDLS, CDR2 YYNGEE. The CDR3 sequence is CASSVGLFDQMGGYTF. CDR3 bases: TGTGCCAGCAGCGTAGGACTGTTTGACCAGATGGGAGGCTACACCTTC.

The gene calls are TRBV2 and TRBJ1-2; 7 nucleotides agree with TRBD1. This CDR3 contains 13 residues. The V gene's germline CDR1 is SNHLY and CDR2 FYNNEI. Trimming removed 4 bases from V and 13 bases from J; junction bases left unmatched: 12. CDR3 sequence reads: CASSGPPGQWGTF. The CDR3 DNA reads TGTGCCAGCAGTGGCCCCCCGGGACAGTGGGGCACCTTC.

The rearrangement links TRBV25-1 to TRBJ2-7; TRBD1 matches at 7 bases. The CDR3 extends over 14 amino acids. Unmatched junction bases numbered 5, after V lost 2 bases and J lost 4 bases. Germline CDR1 MGHDK, CDR2 SYGVNS. CDR3 sequence: CASSETGTAYEQYF. The CDR3 nucleotides are TGTGCCAGCAGTGAAACCGGGACAGCATACGAGCAGTACTTC.

The chain employs TRBV5-6 and TRBJ2-3; 8 positions agree with TRBD2. Trimming took 4 bases from V and 2 from J; bases not matched to a gene: 6. Germline CDR1 SGHDT, CDR2 YYEEEE. The CDR3 is 15 amino acids. CDR3 in amino acids: CASSALAGITDTQYF. The CDR3 DNA reads TGTGCCAGCAGCGCTTTAGCGGGGATCACAGATACGCAGTATTTT.

The chain couples TRBV2 to TRBJ1-5; D gene unclear. V gave up 5 bases and J gave up 7 bases, with 9 bases separating them. Germline V gene lookup returns CDR1 SNHLY and CDR2 FYNNEI. CDR3 length: 12 amino acids. CDR3 sequence (DNA): TGTGCCAGCAGTCCCATCGGACAGCCCCAGCATTTT. It yields the protein CASSPIGQPQHF.

The chain carries TRBV9 and TRBJ2-2; D might be TRBD1 (6 bases). Trimming removed 7 bases at V and 4 bases at J, with 14 bases between. Germline CDR1 reads SGDLS; CDR2 reads YYNGEE. This CDR3 region has 14 residues. The CDR3 DNA is TGTGCCAGCTCAGGGGTTGCGGTCACCGGGGAGCTGTTTTTT. It specifies CASSGVAVTGELFF. Variable domain in full (rest from reference TRBV9 and TRBJ2-2): DSGVTQTPKHLITATGQRVTLRCSPRSGDLSVYWYQQSLDQGLQFLIQYYNGEERAKGNILERFSAQQFPDLHSELNLSSLELGDSALYFCASSGVAVTGELFFGEGSRLTVL.

The chain recombines TRBV21-1 with TRBJ1-2. TRBV21-1 is listed as a pseudogene. This CDR3 has 17 amino acids. The DNA for the CDR3 is TGTGCCAGCAGCAAAGTCGCTCCGGGGGAAACAAATACTTTGGACCTCTTC. Translation: CASSKVAPGETNTLDLF.

The rearrangement joins TRBV7-2 to TRBJ2-7; 7 bases fit TRBD1. Unmatched junction bases numbered 5, after V lost 6 bases and J lost 0 bases. CDR3 length: 14 residues. CDR1 and CDR2 from the germline V gene are SGHTA and FQGNSA. CDR3 in amino acids: CASRNRGNSYEQYF. The CDR3 DNA sequence: TGTGCCAGCAGGAACAGGGGTAACTCCTACGAGCAGTACTTC.

The rearrangement uses TRBV6-5 and TRBJ1-1; 7 bases map to TRBD1. CDR1 is MNHEY and CDR2 is SVGAGI in the germline V gene. The V segment lost 6 bases and the J segment 0 bases; nucleotides outside the gene matches: 4. The length of the CDR3 is 14 residues. DNA of the CDR3: TGTGCCAGCAGCAGACAGGGAATGAACACTGAAGCTTTCTTT. Protein product: CASSRQGMNTEAFF.

Comment on this clone: Other DNA sequences in this sample translate to the same CDR3. The chain carries TRBV5-1 and TRBJ2-6; D is unclear. Between the trimmed V and J ends, which lost 0 bases and 1 base, there was a span of 5 bases. The CDR3 is 15 amino acids. CDR1 and CDR2 from the germline V gene are SGHRS and YFSETQ. This CDR3 reads CASSLDGSGANVLTF. In nucleotides, the CDR3 is TGCGCCAGCAGCTTGGACGGGTCTGGGGCCAACGTCCTGACTTTC.